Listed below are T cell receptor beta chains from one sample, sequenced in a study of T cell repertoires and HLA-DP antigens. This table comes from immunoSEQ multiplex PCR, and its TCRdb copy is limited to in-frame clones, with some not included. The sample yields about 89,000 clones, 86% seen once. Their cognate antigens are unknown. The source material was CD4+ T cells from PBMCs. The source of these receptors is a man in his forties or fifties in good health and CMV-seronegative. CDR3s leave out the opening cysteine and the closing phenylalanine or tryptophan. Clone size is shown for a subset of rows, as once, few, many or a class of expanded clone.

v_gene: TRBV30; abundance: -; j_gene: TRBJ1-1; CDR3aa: AWSRQGNTEAF
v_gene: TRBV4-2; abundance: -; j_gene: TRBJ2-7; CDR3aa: ASSQVPRLSRGGLGEQY
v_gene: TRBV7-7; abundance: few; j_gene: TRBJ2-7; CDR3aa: ASSLRQGSFYEQY
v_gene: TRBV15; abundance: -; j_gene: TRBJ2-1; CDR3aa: ATSTYSGSSYNEQF
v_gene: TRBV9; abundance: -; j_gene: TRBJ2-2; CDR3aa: ASSVAALPGELF
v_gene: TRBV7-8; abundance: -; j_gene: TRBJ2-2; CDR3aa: ASSLGDLGAGELF
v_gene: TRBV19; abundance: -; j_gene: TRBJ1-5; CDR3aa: ASRDRERQPQH
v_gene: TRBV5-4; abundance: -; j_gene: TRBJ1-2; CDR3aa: ASSPDRVKANYGYT
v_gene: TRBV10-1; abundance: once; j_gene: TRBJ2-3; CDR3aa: ASSERQGPTDTQY
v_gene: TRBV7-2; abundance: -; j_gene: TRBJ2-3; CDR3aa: ASSLDWETDTQY
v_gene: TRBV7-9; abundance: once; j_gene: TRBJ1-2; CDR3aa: ASSPTDGNYGYT
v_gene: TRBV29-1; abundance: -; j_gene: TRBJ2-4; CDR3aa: SVVSQGGNIQY
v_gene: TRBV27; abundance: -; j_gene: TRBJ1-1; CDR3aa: ASSLAGDTEAF
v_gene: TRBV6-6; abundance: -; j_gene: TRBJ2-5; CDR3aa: ASSTGLTQY
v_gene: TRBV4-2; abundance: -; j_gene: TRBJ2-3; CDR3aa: ASSQDHRVSTDTQY
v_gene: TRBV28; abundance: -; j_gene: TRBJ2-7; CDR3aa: ASRPPGPGTNEQY
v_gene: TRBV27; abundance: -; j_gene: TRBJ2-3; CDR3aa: ASRDQSRSGRDTQY
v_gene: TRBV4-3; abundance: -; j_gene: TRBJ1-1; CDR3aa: ASSHDRVNTEAF
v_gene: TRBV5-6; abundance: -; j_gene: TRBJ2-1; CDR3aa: ASSLRGYNEQF
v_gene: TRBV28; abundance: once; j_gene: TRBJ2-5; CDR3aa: ASSPPGRETQY